One sample yielded the 18 T cell receptor beta chains listed below, sequenced in a study of cytomegalovirus exposure and HLA in healthy donors. Amplification used 60 Vbeta primers and 13 Jbeta primers. The table came from immunoSEQ multiplex PCR; TCRdb's copy has only in-frame clones and leaves some out. Seen in this sample are about 130,000 clones; the ten most common clones hold around 2.2%. Sequenced: PBMCs. These receptors were collected from a man aged 40-50 years in good health and CMV-seronegative.

This chain connects TRBV7-9 to TRBJ1-5, with a possible D match to TRBD1 (5 bases). The CDR3 consists of 14 residues. V was cut by 5 bases and J by 4 bases, with 12 bases left in between. The germline gives CDR1 SEHNR, CDR2 FQNEAQ (reference sequence). CDR3 bases: TGTGCCAGCAGCCGGGTGGGGGGGAATCAGCCCCAGCATTTT. Translating it yields CASSRVGGNQPQHF.

This chain connects TRBV28 to TRBJ2-3, with 12 bases that match TRBD2. With 3 bases clipped from V and 2 bases from J, the junction kept 12 bases outside the gene matches. Looked up from germline, CDR1 is MDHEN and CDR2 is SYDVKM. The CDR3 contains 19 residues. CDR3 sequence reads: CASSFDLAGGPGYTDTQYF. The DNA for the CDR3 is TGTGCCAGCAGTTTCGACCTAGCGGGAGGGCCCGGGTACACAGATACGCAGTATTTT.

The chain carries TRBV15 and TRBJ2-5, with TRBD2 matching over 9 bases. Germline V CDR1 and CDR2: LNHNV, YYDKDF (reference sequence). V trimming: 4 bases; J trimming: 5 bases; junction bases outside the gene matches: 5. This CDR3 comprises 14 residues. The CDR3 sequence is CATSTSGTAETQYF. In DNA form, the CDR3 reads TGTGCCACCAGCACTAGCGGGACAGCGGAGACCCAGTACTTC.

The J gene is TRBJ1-1, the V gene TRBV7-2; D not resolved. In germline, CDR1 is SGHTA, CDR2 FQGNSA. This CDR3 has 13 residues. The V end was cut by 1 base, the J end by 1 base, with 4 bases between. The CDR3 DNA is TGTGCCAGCAGCTTAGGAGCGAACACTGAAGCTTTCTTT. Amino acid sequence: CASSLGANTEAFF.

The chain employs TRBV7-2 and TRBJ2-7; 8 bases agree with TRBD1. Germline CDR1 and CDR2: SGHTA and FQGNSA. The V gene end was trimmed by 4 bases and the J gene end by 6 bases; junction bases not matched to a gene: 8. This CDR3 region has 14 residues. The CDR3 DNA reads TGTGCCAGCAGCTCGATAGGACAGGGTGTCGAGCAGTACTTC. Its translation is CASSSIGQGVEQYF.

The V and J genes are TRBV30 and TRBJ2-7, with D perhaps TRBD2 (6 bases). Germline assignment: CDR1 GTSNPN and CDR2 SVGIG (reference sequence). Trimming took off 4 bases at V and 4 bases at J, with 17 bases between the two ends. The CDR3 has 14 residues. The CDR3 coding sequence is TGTGCCTGGACAGGGCGGGAAGTATCTTACGAGCAGTACTTC. This sequence encodes CAWTGREVSYEQYF.

This chain connects TRBV6-6 to TRBJ2-4; possibly TRBD2 for D (6 bases). The V gene lost 1 base and the J gene lost 0 bases, with 10 bases spanning the gap. CDR1 and CDR2 from the germline V gene are MNHNY and SVGAGI (reference sequence). The CDR3 covers 16 residues. The chain's CDR3 is CASSYFAGLAKNIQYF. CDR3 nucleotide sequence: TGTGCCAGCAGTTACTTCGCGGGATTAGCCAAAAACATTCAGTACTTC.

This chain links TRBV11-2 with TRBJ1-2, with 7 bases aligning to TRBD1. The CDR3 contains 13 residues. The junction had 4 bases not matched to a gene; V was cut back by 5 bases and J by 4 bases. Germline V lookup: CDR1 SGHAT, CDR2 FQNNGV. CDR3 bases: TGTGCCAGCAGCCCAGACAGGGCCTATGGCTACACCTTC. Amino acids: CASSPDRAYGYTF.

This chain links TRBV6-1 with TRBJ2-3; TRBD2 matches 7 bases. This CDR3 spans 13 amino acids. Germline V lookup: CDR1 MNHNS, CDR2 SASEGT. The V segment lost 7 bases and the J segment 6 bases; nucleotides outside the gene matches: 7. The CDR3 loop reads CASIWRESDTQYF. The CDR3 DNA follows: TGTGCCAGCATATGGCGGGAGTCGGATACGCAGTATTTT.

This chain links TRBV28 with TRBJ1-5; no clear D. CDR3 length equals 13 residues. V dropped 6 bases and J dropped 0 bases, with 6 bases sitting between them. Germline CDR1 MDHEN, CDR2 SYDVKM. The CDR3: CASRTNSNQPQHF. The CDR3 DNA reads as TGTGCCAGCAGGACAAATAGCAATCAGCCCCAGCATTTT.

The chain uses TRBV11-1 and TRBJ2-7; the D gene is possibly TRBD1 (6 bases). Germline lookup yields CDR1 SGHAT and CDR2 FQDESV (reference sequence). Trimming removed 5 bases from V and 2 bases from J, with 13 bases in between. The CDR3 is 14 residues long. CDR3 protein: CASSPRQVPYEQYF. The CDR3 region has the DNA TGTGCCAGCAGCCCCAGACAGGTGCCCTACGAGCAGTACTTC. Full variable domain (missing parts from reference TRBV11-1 and TRBJ2-7): EAEVAQSPRYKITEKSQAVAFWCDPISGHATLYWYRQILGQGPELLVQFQDESVVDDSQLPKDRFSAERLKGVDSTLKIQPAELGDSAMYLCASSPRQVPYEQYFGPGTRLTVT.

The chain carries TRBV11-1 and TRBJ1-1; tentative D call: TRBD1 (6 bases). The CDR3 extends over 14 amino acids. The germline V gene encodes CDR1 SGHAT and CDR2 FQDESV (reference sequence). V lost 7 bases, J lost 4 bases, and 16 bases lay in between. This chain's CDR3 is CASTRVAGATEAFF. In nucleotides, the CDR3 is TGTGCCAGCACCAGGGTGGCAGGGGCCACTGAAGCTTTCTTT. The complete variable domain, with remaining parts taken from reference TRBV11-1 and TRBJ1-1, reads EAEVAQSPRYKITEKSQAVAFWCDPISGHATLYWYRQILGQGPELLVQFQDESVVDDSQLPKDRFSAERLKGVDSTLKIQPAELGDSAMYLCASTRVAGATEAFFGQGTRLTVV.

The chain carries TRBV5-5 and TRBJ1-4; D remains unclear. The CDR3 spans 15 residues. Germline CDR1 SGHKS, CDR2 YYEKEE (reference sequence). The V end was cut by 2 bases, the J end by 4 bases, with 12 bases between. The chain's CDR3 is CASSFQLQNNEKLFF. In DNA form, the CDR3 reads TGTGCCAGCAGCTTTCAGTTACAGAATAATGAAAAACTGTTTTTT.

The chain is built from TRBV27 and TRBJ2-7, with 9 bases identical to TRBD1. The CDR3 consists of 13 residues. Germline V CDR1 and CDR2: MNHEY, SMNVEV (reference sequence). Trimming at V came to 5 bases and at J to 12 bases, leaving 11 bases not matched to a gene. CDR3 protein: CASSETAGTGLYF. The CDR3 DNA follows: TGTGCCAGCAGTGAAACCGCCGGGACAGGGTTGTACTTC.

The rearrangement links TRBV25-1 to TRBJ1-1; the match to TRBD1 covers 10 bases. Germline V gene lookup returns CDR1 MGHDK and CDR2 SYGVNS. The CDR3 covers 13 residues. With 7 bases clipped from V and 5 bases from J, the junction kept 4 bases outside the gene matches. CDR3 loop: CASIRTGGTEAFF. The DNA for the CDR3 is TGTGCCAGCATTCGGACAGGGGGGACTGAAGCTTTCTTT.

The genes are TRBV28 and TRBJ2-1; 9 bases match TRBD2. V gave up 5 bases and J gave up 7 bases; unmatched junction bases: 9. Germline CDR1 and CDR2: MDHEN and SYDVKM. CDR3 size: 15 residues. The CDR3 DNA reads TGTGCCAGCAGTGATCTAGCGGGAATGGGAAATGAGCAGTTCTTC. Its protein product is CASSDLAGMGNEQFF. Drawing the rest from reference TRBV28 and TRBJ2-1, the complete variable domain is DVKVTQSSRYLVKRTGEKVFLECVQDMDHENMFWYRQDPGLGLRLIYFSYDVKMKEKGDIPEGYSVSREKKERFSLILESASTNQTSMYLCASSDLAGMGNEQFFGPGTRLTVL.

The rearrangement uses TRBV11-3 and TRBJ2-1; 9 bases map to TRBD2. The CDR3 consists of 17 residues. The germline gives CDR1 SGHNT, CDR2 YENEEA. Unmatched junction bases numbered 14, after V lost 5 bases and J lost 6 bases. The CDR3, as DNA: TGTGCCAGCAGCCCAAGGTCGGTGGCGGGAGGGCCCAATGAGCAGTTCTTC. Residues: CASSPRSVAGGPNEQFF.

The J gene is TRBJ2-7, the V gene TRBV28, with 10 bases identical to TRBD2. Per germline, CDR1 MDHEN and CDR2 SYDVKM. The V and J ends lost 8 bases and 5 bases, in that order; junction bases with no gene match: 6. The CDR3 sequence is 13 residues long. CDR3 sequence reads: CASRTSGTHEQYF. The CDR3 nucleotides are TGTGCCAGCCGCACTAGCGGGACCCACGAGCAGTACTTC.